Reported below is one T cell receptor (beta chain). The antigen remains undetermined. Trimming removed 5 bases from V and 6 bases from J; junction bases left unmatched: 7. In germline, CDR1 is SGHAT, CDR2 FQDESV (reference sequence). This CDR3 contains 14 residues. The data stem from a study of CD8+CD57+ T cells in acquired aplastic anemia. Overall study: Isolated CD4+ and CD8+ cells, once sorted, yielded DNA averaging about 3.2 ug. CD4+ reads averaged roughly 9.9 million in healthy donors. Study observations and caveats: Patients versus controls showed no significant CD8+ Simpson's diversity difference.

TCR beta VDJ and CDR3 profiles were obtained from a genomic DNA template. MiXCR, applied by TCRdb to the reads, yields one record per CDR3 protein. The sample holds 400,000 to 450,000 distinct CDR3 sequences, 55% to 70% seen once. The TCR was taken from a human donor in good health, serving as a control. Material for sequencing was sorted CD4+, CD8+, or CD8+CD57+ T cells (not recorded which) from PBMCs. The chain combines TRBV11-1 with TRBJ2-1, with TRBD1 matching over 7 bases. CDR3 sequence: CASSLWTGGNEQFF. The DNA of the CDR3 is TGTGCCAGCAGCCTGTGGACAGGCGGCAATGAGCAGTTCTTC. The full variable domain, in which reference TRBV11-1 and TRBJ2-1 provide the parts outside the CDR3, is EAEVAQSPRYKITEKSQAVAFWCDPISGHATLYWYRQILGQGPELLVQFQDESVVDDSQLPKDRFSAERLKGVDSTLKIQPAELGDSAMYLCASSLWTGGNEQFFGPGTRLTVL.